This T cell receptor (beta chain) came from a study of memory CD4+ T cells and cytomegalovirus serostatus. Single viable CD3+CD4+CD8-CD45RO+ cells were sorted as the memory CD4+ T cells. Positive selection with CD4 microbeads enriched total CD4+ T cells. Original processing methods: Out-of-frame sequences were removed, leaving 2,204,828 distinct TCRbeta sequences. Produced via immunoSEQ multiplex PCR; TCRdb's table is partial and in-frame only. V, J and clone size were drawn from that table, and D and trimming were deduced from the DNA. The table records 25,000 to 30,000 clones, around 75% of them present only once. This TCR derives from an adult in good health and CMV-seronegative. The sequencing sample was made of memory CD4+ T cells from blood.

The CDR3 sequence is CASSPGTTDTQYF. The CDR3 nucleotides read TGTGCCAGCAGTCCCGGCACCACAGATACGCAGTATTTT. The V gene is TRBV5-4, the J gene TRBJ2-3; no firm D call. This CDR3 is built from 13 residues. V was shortened by 5 bases and J by 2 bases, with 9 bases between the two germline ends. Germline CDR1 reads SGHNT; CDR2 reads YYREEE (reference sequence).